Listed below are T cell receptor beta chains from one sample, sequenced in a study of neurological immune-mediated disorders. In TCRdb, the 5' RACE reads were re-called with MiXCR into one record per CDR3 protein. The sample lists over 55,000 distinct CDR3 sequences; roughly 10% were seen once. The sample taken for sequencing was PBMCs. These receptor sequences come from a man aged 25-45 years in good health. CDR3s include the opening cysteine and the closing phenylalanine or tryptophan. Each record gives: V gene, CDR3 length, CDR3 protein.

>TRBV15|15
CATSRDPGQHNEQFF
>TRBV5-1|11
CASRQQETQYF
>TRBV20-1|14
CSAPQRVSTDTQYF
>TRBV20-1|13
CSARVAGMTEAFF
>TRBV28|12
CASSSYTGELFF
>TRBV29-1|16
CSVEDLSSGSSYEQYF
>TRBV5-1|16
CASSPGRTGAQETQYF
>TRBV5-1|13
CASSSDRTGEQFF
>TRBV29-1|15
CSVEFGLQRSYEQYF
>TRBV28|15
CASRTDFSGNTEAFF
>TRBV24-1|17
CATSDFHRGSTSNEQFF
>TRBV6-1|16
CASSEDRARSTDTQYF
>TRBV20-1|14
CSVTTSGATYEQYF
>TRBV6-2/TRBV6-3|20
CASSYLLLSWTSDGTDTQYF
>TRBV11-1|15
CASSRIGGRIYEQYF
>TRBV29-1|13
CSAVPLEEETQYF
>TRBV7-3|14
CASSLLGAGETQYF
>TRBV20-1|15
CSAPLLAGGLETQYF
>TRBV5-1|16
CASSLMTAQNTGELFF
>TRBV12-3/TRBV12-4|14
CASSLGPSGDPPYF
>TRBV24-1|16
CATSDPSTIGRNERFF
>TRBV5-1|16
CASSRRLAGVQETQYF
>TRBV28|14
CASSLLGGRHEQFF
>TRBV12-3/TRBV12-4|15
CASSLSSGSSYEQYF
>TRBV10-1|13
CASRDRGRNEQFF
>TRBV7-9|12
CASSSSGEKLFF
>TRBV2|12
CASMLAGAEQYF
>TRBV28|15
CASSPAQGSIYGYTF
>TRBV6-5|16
CASAHAGTSGGETQYF
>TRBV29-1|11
CSVEEPSEQYF